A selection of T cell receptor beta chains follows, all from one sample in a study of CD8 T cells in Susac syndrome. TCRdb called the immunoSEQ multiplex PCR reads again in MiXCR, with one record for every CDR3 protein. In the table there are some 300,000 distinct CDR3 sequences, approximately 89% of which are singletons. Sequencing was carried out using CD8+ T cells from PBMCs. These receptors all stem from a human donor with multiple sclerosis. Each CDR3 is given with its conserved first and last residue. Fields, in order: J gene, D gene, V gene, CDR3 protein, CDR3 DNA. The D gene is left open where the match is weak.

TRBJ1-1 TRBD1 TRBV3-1 CASSQDPRQGKGTEAFF TGTGCCAGCAGCCAAGATCCTCGACAGGGCAAGGGAACTGAAGCTTTCTTT
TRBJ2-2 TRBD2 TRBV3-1 CASSQDGEGDWTGELFF TGTGCCAGCAGCCAAGATGGGGAGGGAGATTGGACCGGGGAGCTGTTTTTT
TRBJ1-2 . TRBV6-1 CASSESPGVDGYTF TGTGCCAGCAGTGAATCCCCAGGGGTAGATGGCTACACCTTC
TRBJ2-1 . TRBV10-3 CAIRGTYNEQFF TGTGCCATCAGGGGGACTTACAATGAGCAGTTCTTC
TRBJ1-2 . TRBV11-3 CASSPRAKANYGYTF TGTGCCAGCAGCCCCCGCGCGAAGGCTAACTATGGCTACACCTTC
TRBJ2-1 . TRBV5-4 CASSLWGSEQFF TGTGCCAGCAGCCTCTGGGGAAGTGAGCAGTTCTTC
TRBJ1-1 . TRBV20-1 CSASSFGKTEAFF TGCAGTGCTAGTAGCTTCGGAAAAACTGAAGCTTTCTTT
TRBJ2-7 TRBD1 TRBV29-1 CSARTGTYEQYF TGCAGCGCTCGGACAGGAACCTACGAGCAGTACTTC
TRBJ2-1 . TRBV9 CASSPSEEQFF TGTGCCAGCAGCCCCTCGGAGGAGCAGTTCTTC
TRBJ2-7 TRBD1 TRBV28 CASRPTGTNYEQYF TGTGCCAGCAGACCGACAGGGACCAACTACGAGCAGTACTTC